This TCR beta chain derives from a study of CD8+ T cells in alopecia areata. The sequencing template was cDNA reverse transcribed from extracted RNA. Here immunoSEQ multiplex PCR was the method, and the copy in TCRdb shows in-frame clones only, minus some. Among roughly 140,000 clones listed, 40% to 55% were seen once. This clone was seen a handful of times. V lost 6 bases to trimming and J lost 2 bases; unmatched junction nucleotides: 12. This CDR3 comprises 17 residues. CDR1 is LNHNV and CDR2 is YYDKDF in the germline V gene (reference sequence). The source of this sequence is a human donor with alopecia areata. Sequences were derived from CD4+ T cells sorted from blood, sampled at week 0. The chain carries TRBV15 and TRBJ2-7; TRBD2 agrees at 11 bases. CDR3 amino acids: CATSPLLAGGSAYEQYF. The CDR3 nucleotides read TGTGCCACCAGTCCACTGCTAGCGGGAGGATCCGCCTACGAGCAGTACTTC.